This T cell receptor beta chain was sequenced for a study of blood T cell repertoires in COVID-19. Per the authors' pipeline: Estimated nucleated cell counts came from reference gene primer amplification. TCRdb's copy holds only in-frame clones and misses some; the assay was immunoSEQ multiplex PCR. For V, J and clone size, that table is used; D and trimming come from the DNA. Of about 100,000 clones listed, approximately 90% are singletons. The V and J ends lost 4 bases and 9 bases, in that order; junction bases with no gene match: 8. CDR1 and CDR2 from the germline V gene are MNHEY and SVGAGI. CDR3 length equals 13 residues.

The clonotype comes from a man between 50 and 59 years old with active COVID-19. The chain is built from TRBV6-5 and TRBJ1-2; 7 bases are a match to TRBD1. Source material: peripheral blood. The CDR3 sequence is CASSFLQGQSYTF. In DNA form, the CDR3 reads TGTGCCAGCAGTTTCCTACAGGGGCAAAGCTACACCTTC.